What follows describes a single T cell receptor (beta chain). Its antigen remains unidentified. V lost 3 bases to trimming and J lost 9 bases, with 15 bases between them. Germline values: CDR1 SNHLY, CDR2 FYNNEI. The CDR3 is 14 amino acids. The data originate from a study of OX40 agonist ivuxolimab in advanced cancers. The overall study: Patients with hepatocellular carcinoma, melanoma, renal cell or head and neck cancer made up the dose-escalation patients. Allowance was made for prior anti-PD-1, anti-PD-L1 or anti-CTLA-4 therapy, and about 37% had some.

Regarding the study as a whole: Among expanded peripheral T cells, antigen specificity went undetermined.

TCRdb's copy holds only in-frame clones and misses some; the assay was immunoSEQ multiplex PCR. The sample records about 80,000 clones, around 87% being singletons. This rearrangement joins TRBV2 to TRBJ2-1; a possible D gene is TRBD2 (5 bases). This TCR was sampled from an adult with an advanced solid tumor such as melanoma, head and neck, liver or kidney cancer. Source: CD4+ or CD8+ T cells sorted from blood, taken in a trial of the OX40 agonist ivuxolimab. Written as DNA, the CDR3 is TGTGCCAGCAGTGATGGGCCTGGACTTTTTGAGCAGTTCTTC. Translated: CASSDGPGLFEQFF.